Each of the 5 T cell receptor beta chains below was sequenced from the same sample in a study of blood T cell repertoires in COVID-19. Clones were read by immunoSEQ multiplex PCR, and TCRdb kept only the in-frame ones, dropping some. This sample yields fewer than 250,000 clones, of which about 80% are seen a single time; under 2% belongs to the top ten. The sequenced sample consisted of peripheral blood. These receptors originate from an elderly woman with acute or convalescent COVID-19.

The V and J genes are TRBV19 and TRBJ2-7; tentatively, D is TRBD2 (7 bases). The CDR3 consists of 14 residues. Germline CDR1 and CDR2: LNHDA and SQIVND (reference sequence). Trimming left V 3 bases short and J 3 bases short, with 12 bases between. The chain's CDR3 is CASSMGASGYEQYF. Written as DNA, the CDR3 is TGTGCCAGTAGTATGGGGGCTAGCGGCTACGAGCAGTACTTC.

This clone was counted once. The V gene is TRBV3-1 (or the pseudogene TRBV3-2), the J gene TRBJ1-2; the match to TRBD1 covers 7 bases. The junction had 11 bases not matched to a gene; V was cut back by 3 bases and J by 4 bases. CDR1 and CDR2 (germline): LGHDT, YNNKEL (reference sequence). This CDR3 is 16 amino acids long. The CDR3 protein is CASSQRGPSSTYGYTF. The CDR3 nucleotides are TGTGCCAGCAGCCAGAGGGGGCCGAGTTCGACCTATGGCTACACCTTC.

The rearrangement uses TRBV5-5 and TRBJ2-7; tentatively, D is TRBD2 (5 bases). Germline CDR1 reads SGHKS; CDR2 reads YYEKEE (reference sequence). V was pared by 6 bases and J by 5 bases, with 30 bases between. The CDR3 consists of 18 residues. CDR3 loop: CASNYLGFSTSRGDEQYF. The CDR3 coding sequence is TGTGCCAGCAACTATTTGGGGTTCTCCACCAGCCGGGGTGACGAGCAGTACTTC.

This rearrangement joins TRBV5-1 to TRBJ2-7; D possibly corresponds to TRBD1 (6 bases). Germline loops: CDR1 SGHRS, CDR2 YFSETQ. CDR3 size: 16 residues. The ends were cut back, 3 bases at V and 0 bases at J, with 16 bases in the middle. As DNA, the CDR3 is TGCGCCAGCAGCTATGAACCACAGGACAGCTCCTACGAGCAGTACTTC. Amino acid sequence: CASSYEPQDSSYEQYF.

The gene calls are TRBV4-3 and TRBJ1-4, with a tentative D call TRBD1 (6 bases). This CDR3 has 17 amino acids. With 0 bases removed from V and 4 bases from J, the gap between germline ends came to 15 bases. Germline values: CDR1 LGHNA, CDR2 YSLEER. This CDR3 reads CASSQDSRGVGNEKLFF. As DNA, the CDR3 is TGCGCCAGCAGCCAAGATTCCAGGGGTGTAGGTAATGAAAAACTGTTTTTT.